This T cell receptor (beta chain) was sequenced for a study of control samples from healthy donors and cancer patients. The germline CDR1 and CDR2 sequences are LGHDT and YNNKEL (reference sequence). V was clipped by 4 bases and J by 9 bases, with 15 bases between them. The CDR3 runs to 13 residues. Clones were sequenced by immunoSEQ multiplex PCR, and TCRdb holds only the in-frame ones, with some missing. The sample shows tens of thousands of clones, around nine tenths of them seen only once. This clonotype originated in a man aged 25-45 years with colorectal cancer. The chain recombines TRBV3-1 (or the pseudogene TRBV3-2) with TRBJ1-2; perhaps TRBD1 as D (6 bases). The sample comprised PBMCs. CDR3 sequence (DNA): TGTGCCAGCAGCCTCCCGGGGGCGGGAAGCTACACCTTC. Its translation is CASSLPGAGSYTF.